This T cell receptor beta chain emerged from a study of cytomegalovirus exposure and HLA in healthy donors (dated by TCRdb to 2016 to 2017). Regarding the research as a whole: An earlier analysis of roughly 500 of the donors reported about 300 Gb of sequence data and around 120 million unique TCR beta sequences obtained from about 179 million T cells. The genetic ancestry cluster associated with self-reported Caucasian donors included about four fifths of the roughly 400 genotyped donors. Roughly five DR-DQ haplotypes were treated as single units for association and clustering because of strong linkage in the cohort. Donor age, sex, ethnicity and CMV serostatus were collected together with the repertoire data. The study aimed to test whether cataloging public T cell receptors could reveal signatures of past pathogen exposure. Across some 400 genotyped donors of the cohort, an average of roughly 200,000 unique TCR beta nucleotide sequences per donor were sequenced, and roughly 18% of those sequences were non-productive. To predict cytomegalovirus infection status, the study combined high-throughput TCR immunosequencing, statistical association of individual TCRs with disease status, and machine learning. The study used immunosequencing to profile the T cell repertoires of around 600 subjects and linked those repertoires to cytomegalovirus serostatus. In a later genetic analysis, genome-wide SNP genotypes for about 65% of the roughly 700 donors were used, and that subset was treated as a discovery cohort. The number of typed donors differed by locus: roughly 620-630 for A, B, C, DRB1 and DQB1; 500 to 550 for DQA1; 606 for DPA1; and around 450 for DPB1. A separate validation cohort of about 110 different subjects was used in addition to the approximately 700-subject first cohort. Rather than drawing on any new phenotypic data, the later analysis identified candidate immune exposures from TCR beta sequences and the way those sequences occurred across donors. All discovery cohort repertoires had been generated on a single sequencing platform. Class I and class II HLA loci were covered by the typing at four-digit resolution. To decide whether each TCR beta V gene segment behaved as functional or pseudogenic, an earlier analysis of nearly 600 of the donors relied on high-throughput TCR beta sequencing. Roughly 300 gigabases of sequencing data and approximately 85 million unique TCR sequences were included in an early release covering about 620 HLA-typed donors. A later analysis re-examined previously published TCR beta repertoires from just over 650 donors and added high-resolution HLA genotyping to investigate patterns of TCR occurrence. Findings and caveats that apply to the study as a whole: Some IMGT-functional V segments, including TRBV6-2 and TRBV6-3, could not be distinguished by the 87-base-pair reads and were therefore excluded. Over 15 rarely observed V segments, including chromosome 9 orphons, were excluded from the earlier analysis of some 590 of the donors because counts were too low. A later genetic analysis associated a missense DCLRE1C variant with V-gene and J-gene trimming of TCR beta chains, and an independent cohort replicated the association. A group of highly shared sequence variants was considered likely to be a technical artifact of the sequencing pipeline. Correlated functional status among segregating V segments might be attributable to linkage disequilibrium, but an unknown experimental factor could not be ruled out. Strong co-occurrence of HLA alleles, especially DR and DQ, made assigning TCR associations to individual alleles difficult. In a later analysis, the rate of TCR association differed among HLA loci, with DRB1 alleles having the most associated TCRs and HLA-C alleles having the fewest. The classifier was reported to diagnose cytomegalovirus status with high specificity and sensitivity in both the original cohort and the validation cohort. According to a later genetic analysis, donors in an Asian-associated ancestry cluster had fewer N-insertions in productive TCRs than the approximately 670-donor mean. According to the authors, the approach could potentially be generalized to other disease states and immunological phenotypes. Most TCR sequences were observed very rarely across donors, whereas some public TCRs were present in many individuals. The cohort was sequenced for TCR beta chains only, and without alpha or paired-chain data the features that could be detected were limited. Presence/absence analyses assumed roughly uniform sequencing depth across donors, an assumption that may not hold. An earlier analysis of roughly 570 of the donors showed that most TCR beta V segments appeared in productive rearrangements either about 87% or about 30% of the time, which broadly matched IMGT annotations. Immune exposure information for the cohort was limited to CMV serostatus. A later analysis found that HLA-associated TCR beta chains were more clonally expanded and had lower generation probabilities than equally common non-associated chains. Because HLA typing was missing for some donors at each locus, association tests included only the typed subset. A total of around 150 TCR beta chains were listed by the study as associated with cytomegalovirus. According to a later analysis, parvovirus B19, influenza, CMV and Epstein-Barr virus appeared linked to several top co-occurrence clusters. In a later analysis, more than 15,000 TCR beta sequences were associated with specific HLA alleles at a false discovery rate of 0.05. In vitro tests confirmed that a few of the cytomegalovirus-associated TCR beta chains recognize cytomegalovirus antigens. A further reported finding was that TCR beta sequences accurately predicted the HLA-A and HLA-B alleles for most subjects in the first cohort. In a later analysis, most CMV-associated TCR beta chains were found to appear HLA-restricted, with HLA associations seemingly driven largely by CMV exposure.

The library was obtained by the immunoSEQ multiplex PCR assay. The multiplex PCR relied on a mix of 60 forward primers for TCR Vbeta segments and 13 reverse primers for TCR Jbeta segments. Amplification of the CDR3 region of rearranged TCR beta genes was performed with a multiplex PCR assay on genomic DNA. The amplified TCR beta libraries were sequenced on the Illumina HiSeq System as 87-base-pair reads. The original pipeline was this. In a later analysis, some 80 million unique TCR beta chains were counted across the 650 to 700 repertoires, and about 10 million of these chains were shared by at least two donors. Raw reads were error-corrected and collapsed into unique sequences with a nearest-neighbor algorithm that merged closely related sequences to remove PCR and sequencing errors. CDR3 sequences were aligned to IMGT reference sequences to assign V, D and J gene segments. Each retained sequence needed at least a six-nucleotide match to both a V gene segment and a J gene segment. Rearrangements were classified as productive when the CDR3 lacked stop codons and remained in frame with V and J, and all other rearrangements were classified as non-productive. Following IMGT convention, CDR3 was defined as the stretch from the second conserved V-encoded cysteine to the conserved J-encoded phenylalanine. Sequences without an unambiguous match to a single V gene segment were excluded from the earlier analysis of a few hundred of the donors. In an earlier analysis of approximately 560 of the donors, a V segment was called functional when productive rearrangements were above 56.7%, and segregating when the standard deviation between donors exceeded 5%. A statistical classification framework was built to diagnose cytomegalovirus status from the catalog of TCR beta chain sequences. V and J gene assignment, in a later analysis, came from comparing TCR nucleotide sequences with IMGT/GENE-DB human TR gene sequences. In a later analysis, CDR3 sequences and most-parsimonious VDJ recombination scenarios were assigned using the TCRdist pipeline. In a later analysis, each TCR beta chain was defined by its CDR3 amino acid sequence together with its V-gene family, and reads without a unique V-gene family were excluded. As a way to deal with suspected cross-contamination and a sequencing artifact, a later analysis dropped 592 nucleotide sequences that were highly shared and had low generation probability. A later analysis calculated a clonal expansion index for each public chain from normalized within-repertoire ranks of inferred template counts. A later analysis computed generation probabilities with a VDJ recombination model fitted to out-of-frame rearrangements, and checked the results against IGoR. In a later analysis, hypergeometric tests were used to score TCR-TCR, TCR-HLA and TCR-CMV co-occurrence, with a repertoire-size bias correction applied to TCR pairs. False discovery rates were estimated in a later analysis by permuting HLA or CMV assignments 20 times. A later analysis grouped co-occurring TCRs with DBSCAN, adding TCRdist sequence similarity when clustering within HLA-allele-positive subsets. For co-occurrence clustering, repertoires with fewer than 30,000 or more than 120,000 public chains were excluded, along with roughly 5 repertoires with anomalous nucleotide sharing. The immuneACCESS repertoire file appears here via TCRdb, limited to in-frame rearrangements. These files lack a portion of the clones; in checked studies, under half of the deficit traces to unresolved V genes, and the cause of the others is not known. That table is the source of V, J and clone size, and D and trimming were worked out from the DNA. The sample table shows approximately 190,000 clones, and around 70% are seen once. The ten top clones hold 2.6% of the sample.

Comment on this clone: Its binding antigen is unknown. The sample holds no much larger clone one base away, and base qualities are not on file.

The cohort comprised approximately 700 healthy bone marrow donors. All cohort members were sampled while nominally healthy, although unrecorded immune exposures were likely present. The donor was CMV seropositive and was included in the group of 250 to 300 seropositive cohort members. Each donor provided a peripheral blood sample, and peripheral blood mononuclear cells were used for TCR beta sequencing. Genomic DNA extraction from the blood cell samples was performed with the Qiagen DNeasy Blood Extraction Kit. V and J are truncated by 8 bases and 4 bases respectively, leaving an intervening sequence of 8 bases. CDR1 is given as SNHLY and CDR2 as FYNNEI, both from the germline V gene. The CDR3 goes from the cysteine to the phenylalanine over 11 residues. Only CDR3 DNA is held: 33 bases, read in frame from base 1.

In this chain, TRBV2 is recombined with TRBJ1-2, with no confident D gene call. Sequenced input: PBMCs. This clonotype was sampled from a man between 35 and 55 years old in good health and CMV-seropositive. The sequenced DNA: TGTGCCAGCGGTACGGTCTATGGCTACACCTTC. It encodes CASGTVYGYTF.